This T cell receptor beta chain originates from a study of blood T cell repertoires in COVID-19. Method: immunoSEQ multiplex PCR; TCRdb's copy keeps in-frame clones and lacks some. This repertoire shows about 200,000 clones, roughly 90% found once; its top ten account for over 7%. V lost 1 base to trimming and J lost 2 bases, with 6 bases between them. This CDR3 spans 15 amino acids. The germline V gene encodes CDR1 SGHVS and CDR2 FNYEAQ. Sequencing was done on a sample of PBMCs or T cells enriched from blood (not recorded which). The rearrangement uses TRBV7-6 and TRBJ2-6; D gene uncertain. The source is a woman between 18 and 29 years old who had recovered from COVID-19. CDR3 amino acids: CASSLGLTGANVLTF. The CDR3 coding sequence is TGTGCCAGCAGCTTAGGGCTGACTGGGGCCAACGTCCTGACTTTC.